This entry describes one TCR beta chain. Ages ranged from roughly 18 to 100 years, with residence in 24 US areas. Participant reports of clinical history set cohort assignment. Two negative PCRs, clearance, or symptom resolution characterized the recovered Cohort 3 donors. In the authors' workflow: Nucleated cell counts were estimated from reference gene primer amplification. Libraries were prepared by immunoSEQ multiplex PCR; TCRdb keeps only in-frame clonotypes and omits some of them. That table furnishes V, J and clone size, whereas the DNA furnished D and trimming. The sample yields about 370,000 clones, 80% to 90% seen once. The data belong to a study of blood T cell repertoires in COVID-19. The specimen sequenced was PBMCs or T cells enriched from blood (not recorded which). The sequence was obtained from a man between 18 and 29 years old who had recovered from COVID-19.

As DNA, the CDR3 is TGTGCCAGCAGCGGGACAGTCAATGAGCAGTTCTTC. Translated: CASSGTVNEQFF. This chain connects TRBV6-5 to TRBJ2-1, with 7 nucleotides matching TRBD1. Trimming cost V 6 bases and J 6 bases; bases outside gene matches: 2. Germline V gene sequence: CDR1 MNHEY, CDR2 SVGAGI. The CDR3 consists of 12 residues.